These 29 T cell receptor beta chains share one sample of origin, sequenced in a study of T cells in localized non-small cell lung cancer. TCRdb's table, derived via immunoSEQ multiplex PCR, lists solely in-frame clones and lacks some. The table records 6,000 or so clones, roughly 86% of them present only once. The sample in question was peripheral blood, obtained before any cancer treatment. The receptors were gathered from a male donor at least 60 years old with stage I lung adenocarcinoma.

CDR3 protein: CASSLGAGQYNEQFF. CDR3 coding DNA: TGTGCCAGCAGCTTGGGAGCGGGACAATACAATGAGCAGTTCTTC. This rearrangement joins TRBV5-4 to TRBJ2-1; D may be TRBD2 (7 bases). This CDR3 region has 15 residues. Germline V gene sequence: CDR1 SGHNT, CDR2 YYREEE (reference sequence). V was cut by 0 bases and J by 4 bases, with 11 bases left in between.

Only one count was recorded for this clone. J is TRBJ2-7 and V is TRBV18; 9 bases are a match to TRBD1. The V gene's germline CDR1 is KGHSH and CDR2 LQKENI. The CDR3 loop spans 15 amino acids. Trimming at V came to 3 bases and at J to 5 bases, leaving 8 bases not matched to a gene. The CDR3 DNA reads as TGTGCCAGCTCACCGGAGGGACAGGGTAGAGACGAGCAGTACTTC. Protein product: CASSPEGQGRDEQYF.

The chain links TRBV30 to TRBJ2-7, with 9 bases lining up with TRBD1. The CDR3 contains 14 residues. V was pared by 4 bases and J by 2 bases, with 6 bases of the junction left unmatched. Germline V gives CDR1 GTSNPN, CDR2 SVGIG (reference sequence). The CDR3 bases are TGTGCCTGGAACGGACAGGGGCGTACCTACGAGCAGTACTTC. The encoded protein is CAWNGQGRTYEQYF.

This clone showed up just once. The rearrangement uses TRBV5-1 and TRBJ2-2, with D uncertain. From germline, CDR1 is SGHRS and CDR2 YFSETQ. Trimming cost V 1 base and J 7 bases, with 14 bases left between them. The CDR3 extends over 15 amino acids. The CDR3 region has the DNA TGCGCCAGCAGCTTGTCATCGTCATACATCGGGGAGCTGTTTTTT. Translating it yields CASSLSSSYIGELFF.

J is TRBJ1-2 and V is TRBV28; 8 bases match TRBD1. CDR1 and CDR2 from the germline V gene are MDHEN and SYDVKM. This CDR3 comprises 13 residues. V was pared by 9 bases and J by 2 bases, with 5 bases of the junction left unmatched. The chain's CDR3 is CASQTGANYGYTF. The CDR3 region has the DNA TGTGCCAGTCAGACAGGGGCCAACTATGGCTACACCTTC.

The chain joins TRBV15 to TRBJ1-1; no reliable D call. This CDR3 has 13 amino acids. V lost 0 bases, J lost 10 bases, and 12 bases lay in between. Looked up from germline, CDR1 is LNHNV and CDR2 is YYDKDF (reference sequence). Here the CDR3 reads CATSRDKGFPAFF. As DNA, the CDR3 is TGTGCCACCAGCAGAGATAAGGGCTTCCCAGCTTTCTTT. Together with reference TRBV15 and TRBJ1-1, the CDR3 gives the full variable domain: DAMVIQNPRYQVTQFGKPVTLSCSQTLNHNVMYWYQQKSSQAPKLLFHYYDKDFNNEADTPDNFQSRRPNTSFCFLDIRSPGLGDTAMYLCATSRDKGFPAFFGQGTRLTVV.

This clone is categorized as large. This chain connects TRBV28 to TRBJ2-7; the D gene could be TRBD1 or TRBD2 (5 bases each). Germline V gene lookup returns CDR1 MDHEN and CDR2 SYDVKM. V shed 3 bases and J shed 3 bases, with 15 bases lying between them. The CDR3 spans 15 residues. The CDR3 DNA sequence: TGTGCCAGCAGTTTGCAGACGGGACGGAACTACGAGCAGTACGTC. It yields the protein CASSLQTGRNYEQYV.

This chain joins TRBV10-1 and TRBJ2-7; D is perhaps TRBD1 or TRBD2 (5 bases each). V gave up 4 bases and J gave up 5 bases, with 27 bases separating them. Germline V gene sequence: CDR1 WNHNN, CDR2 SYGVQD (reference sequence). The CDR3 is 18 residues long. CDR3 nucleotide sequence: TGCGCCAGCAGTGGTGCGGTATGCCCGAGGGGTCGATGCGACGAGCAGTACGTC. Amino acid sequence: CASSGAVCPRGRCDEQYV.

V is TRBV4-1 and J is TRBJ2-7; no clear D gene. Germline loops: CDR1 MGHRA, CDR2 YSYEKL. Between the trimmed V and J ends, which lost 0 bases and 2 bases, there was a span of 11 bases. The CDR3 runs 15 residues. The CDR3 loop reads CASSQENDPAYEQYV. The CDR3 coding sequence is TGCGCCAGCAGCCAAGAAAACGACCCTGCCTACGAGCAGTACGTC.

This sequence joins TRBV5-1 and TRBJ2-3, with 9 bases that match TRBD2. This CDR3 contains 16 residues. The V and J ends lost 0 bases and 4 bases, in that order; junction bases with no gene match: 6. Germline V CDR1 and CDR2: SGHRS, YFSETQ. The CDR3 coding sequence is TGCGCCAGCAGCTTGGATCTAGCGGGGAGGGCAGATACGCAGTATTTT. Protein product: CASSLDLAGRADTQYF.

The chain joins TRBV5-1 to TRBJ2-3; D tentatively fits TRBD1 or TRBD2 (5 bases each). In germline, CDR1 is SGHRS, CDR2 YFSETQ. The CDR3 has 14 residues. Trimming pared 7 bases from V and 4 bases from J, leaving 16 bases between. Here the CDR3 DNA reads TGCGCCAGCCGGAGAGGGCAGGGCCCAGATACGCAGTATTTT. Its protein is CASRRGQGPDTQYF.

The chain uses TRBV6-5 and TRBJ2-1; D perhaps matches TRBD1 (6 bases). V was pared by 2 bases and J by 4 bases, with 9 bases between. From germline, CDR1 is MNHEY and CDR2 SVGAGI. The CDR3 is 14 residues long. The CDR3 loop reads CASSYETGYNEQFF. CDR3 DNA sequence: TGTGCCAGCAGTTACGAAACAGGGTACAATGAGCAGTTCTTC.

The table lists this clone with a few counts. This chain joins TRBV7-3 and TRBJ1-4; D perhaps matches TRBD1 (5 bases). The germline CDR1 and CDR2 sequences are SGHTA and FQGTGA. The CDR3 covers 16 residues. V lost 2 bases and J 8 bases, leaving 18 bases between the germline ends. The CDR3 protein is CASSLSRTRRYEKLFF. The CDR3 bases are TGTGCCAGCAGCTTATCCCGGACAAGGCGTTACGAAAAACTGTTTTTT.

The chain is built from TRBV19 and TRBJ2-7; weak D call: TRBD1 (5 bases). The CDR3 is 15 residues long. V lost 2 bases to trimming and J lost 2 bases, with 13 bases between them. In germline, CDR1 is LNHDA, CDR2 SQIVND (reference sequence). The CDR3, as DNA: TGTGCCAGTAGTATAAGGGGTAGGTACGCCTACGAGCAGTACTTC. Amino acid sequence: CASSIRGRYAYEQYF.

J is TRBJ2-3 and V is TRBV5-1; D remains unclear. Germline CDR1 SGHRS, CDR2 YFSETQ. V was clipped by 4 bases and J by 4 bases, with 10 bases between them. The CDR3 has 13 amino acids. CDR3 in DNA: TGCGCCAGCAGCCTGGACGAGGCAGATACGCAGTATTTT. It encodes CASSLDEADTQYF.

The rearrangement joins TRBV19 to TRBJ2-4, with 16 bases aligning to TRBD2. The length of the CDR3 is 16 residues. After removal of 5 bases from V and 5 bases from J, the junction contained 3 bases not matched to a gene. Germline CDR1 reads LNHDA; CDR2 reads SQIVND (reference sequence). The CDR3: CASSSGLAGGQNIQYF. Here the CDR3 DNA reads TGTGCCAGTAGTTCGGGACTAGCGGGGGGGCAAAACATTCAGTACTTC.

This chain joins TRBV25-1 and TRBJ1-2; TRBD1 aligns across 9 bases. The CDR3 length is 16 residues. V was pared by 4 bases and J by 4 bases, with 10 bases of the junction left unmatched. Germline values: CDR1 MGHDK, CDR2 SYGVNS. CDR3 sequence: CASSGPGQGFLYGYTF. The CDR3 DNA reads TGTGCCAGCAGTGGACCGGGACAGGGTTTCCTCTATGGCTACACCTTC.

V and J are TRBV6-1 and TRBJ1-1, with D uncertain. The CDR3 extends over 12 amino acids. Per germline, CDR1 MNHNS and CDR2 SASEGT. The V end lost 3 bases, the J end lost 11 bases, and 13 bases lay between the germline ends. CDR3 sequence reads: CASSEGSPGAFF. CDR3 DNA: TGTGCCAGCAGTGAGGGAAGCCCTGGGGCTTTCTTT.

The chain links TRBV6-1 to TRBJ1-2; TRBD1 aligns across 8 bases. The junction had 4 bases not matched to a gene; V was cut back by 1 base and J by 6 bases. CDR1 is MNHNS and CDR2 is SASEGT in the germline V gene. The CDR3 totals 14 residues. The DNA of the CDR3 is TGTGCCAGCAGTGAAGACAGGGGGGGAGATGGCTACACCTTC. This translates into CASSEDRGGDGYTF.

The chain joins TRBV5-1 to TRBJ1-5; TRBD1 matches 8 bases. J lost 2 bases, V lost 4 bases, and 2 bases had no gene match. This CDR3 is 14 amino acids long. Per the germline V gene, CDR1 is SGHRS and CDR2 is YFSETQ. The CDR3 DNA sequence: TGCGCCAGCAGCCTGGACAGGGGCAATCAGCCCCAGCATTTT. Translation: CASSLDRGNQPQHF.

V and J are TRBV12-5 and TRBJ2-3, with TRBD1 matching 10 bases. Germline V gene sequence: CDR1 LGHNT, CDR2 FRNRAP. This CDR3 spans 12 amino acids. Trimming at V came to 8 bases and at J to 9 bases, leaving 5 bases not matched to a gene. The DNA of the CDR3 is TGTGCTAGTCGGACAGGGGGAGAGACGCAGTATTTT. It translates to CASRTGGETQYF. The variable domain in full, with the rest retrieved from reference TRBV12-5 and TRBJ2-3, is DARVTQTPRHKVTEMGQEVTMRCQPILGHNTVFWYRQTMMQGLELLAYFRNRAPLDDSGMPKDRFSAEMPDATLATLKIQPSEPRDSAVYFCASRTGGETQYFGPGTRLTVL.

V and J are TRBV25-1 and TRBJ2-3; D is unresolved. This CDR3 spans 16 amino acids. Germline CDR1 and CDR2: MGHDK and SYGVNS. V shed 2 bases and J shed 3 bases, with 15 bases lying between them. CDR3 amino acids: CASSERATAKTDTQYF. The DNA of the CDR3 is TGTGCCAGCAGTGAAAGGGCTACCGCAAAGACAGATACGCAGTATTTT. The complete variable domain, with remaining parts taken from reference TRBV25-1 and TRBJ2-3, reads EADIYQTPRYLVIGTGKKITLECSQTMGHDKMYWYQQDPGMELHLIHYSYGVNSTEKGDLSSESTVSRIRTEHFPLTLESARPSHTSQYLCASSERATAKTDTQYFGPGTRLTVL.

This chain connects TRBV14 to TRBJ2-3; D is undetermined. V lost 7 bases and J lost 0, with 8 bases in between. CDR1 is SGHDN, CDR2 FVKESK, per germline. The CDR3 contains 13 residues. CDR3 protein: CASTWISTDTQYF. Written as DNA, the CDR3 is TGTGCCAGCACATGGATCAGCACAGATACGCAGTATTTT.

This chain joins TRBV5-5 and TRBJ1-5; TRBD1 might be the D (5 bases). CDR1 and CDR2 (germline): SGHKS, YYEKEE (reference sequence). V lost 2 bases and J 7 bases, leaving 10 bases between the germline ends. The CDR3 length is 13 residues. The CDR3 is CASSLGVNQPQHF. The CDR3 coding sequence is TGTGCCAGCAGCTTAGGGGTCAACCAGCCCCAGCATTTT.

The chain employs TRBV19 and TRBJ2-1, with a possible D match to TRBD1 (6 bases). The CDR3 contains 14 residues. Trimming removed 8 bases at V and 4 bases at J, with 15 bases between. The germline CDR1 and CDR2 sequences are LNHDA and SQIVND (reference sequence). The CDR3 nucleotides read TGTGCCAGTCAAACAGGGCCACAGTACAATGAGCAGTTCTTC. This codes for CASQTGPQYNEQFF.

The CDR3 coding sequence is TGTGCCAGCAGCGTAGATGGGTTCTCAGCCTACAATGAGCAGTTCTTC. Its protein product is CASSVDGFSAYNEQFF. The chain joins TRBV9 to TRBJ2-1, with no clear D. Trimming took 0 bases from V and 2 from J, leaving 12 bases between them. This CDR3 contains 16 residues. The germline V gene has CDR1 SGDLS and CDR2 YYNGEE.

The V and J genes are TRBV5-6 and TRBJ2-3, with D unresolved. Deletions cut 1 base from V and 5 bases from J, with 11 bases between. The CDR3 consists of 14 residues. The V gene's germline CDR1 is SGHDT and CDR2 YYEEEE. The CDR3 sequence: CASSLSGPGDTQYF. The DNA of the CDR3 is TGTGCCAGCAGCTTGTCGGGTCCGGGAGATACGCAGTATTTT. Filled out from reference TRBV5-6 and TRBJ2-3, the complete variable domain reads DAGVTQSPTHLIKTRGQQVTLRCSPKSGHDTVSWYQQALGQGPQFIFQYYEEEERQRGNFPDRFSGHQFPNYSSELNVNALLLGDSALYLCASSLSGPGDTQYFGPGTRLTVL.

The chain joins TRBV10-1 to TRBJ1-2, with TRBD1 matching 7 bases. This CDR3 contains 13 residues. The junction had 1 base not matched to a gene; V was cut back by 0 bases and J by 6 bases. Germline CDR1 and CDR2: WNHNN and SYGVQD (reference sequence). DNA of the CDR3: TGCGCCAGCAGTGAGTCACAGGGGCATGGCTACACCTTC. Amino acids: CASSESQGHGYTF.

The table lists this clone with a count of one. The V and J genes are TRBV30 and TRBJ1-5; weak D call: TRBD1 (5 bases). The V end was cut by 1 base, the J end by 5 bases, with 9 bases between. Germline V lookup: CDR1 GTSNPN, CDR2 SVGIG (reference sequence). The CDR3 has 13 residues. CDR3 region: CAWSGQPDQPQHF. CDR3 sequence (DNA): TGTGCCTGGAGTGGACAGCCCGATCAGCCCCAGCATTTT.